This TCR beta chain was recovered during a study of blood T cells in healthy people across ages. Study observations and caveats: A strong correlation between TCR beta diversity and naive T cell percentage was seen. Per million T cells, the diversity of TCR beta decreased roughly linearly as age advanced.

With a J-beta primer mix and a sample-barcoded 5' primer, a second PCR ran about 6 to 11 cycles. TCRdb re-called the 5' RACE reads with MiXCR, one entry per CDR3 protein. The sample lists approximately 850,000 distinct CDR3 sequences; about 42% were seen once. This clonotype was seen repeatedly, ten times or more. Antigen: not known. J was trimmed by 3 bases and V by 3 bases; bases with no gene match: 2. In germline, CDR1 is SGHRS, CDR2 YFSETQ. There are 14 residues in the CDR3. The source material was blood. This clonotype was obtained from a man in his 60s in good health. V usage is TRBV5-1 and J usage is TRBJ2-1; TRBD2 aligns across 8 bases. DNA of the CDR3: TGCGCCAGCAGCTCTGCGGGGGGCTACAATGAGCAGTTCTTC. This sequence encodes CASSSAGGYNEQFF. Using reference TRBV5-1 and TRBJ2-1 for the parts outside the CDR3, the full variable domain is KAGVTQTPRYLIKTRGQQVTLSCSPISGHRSVSWYQQTPGQGLQFLFEYFSETQRNKGNFPGRFSGRQFSNSRSEMNVSTLELGDSALYLCASSSAGGYNEQFFGPGTRLTVL.